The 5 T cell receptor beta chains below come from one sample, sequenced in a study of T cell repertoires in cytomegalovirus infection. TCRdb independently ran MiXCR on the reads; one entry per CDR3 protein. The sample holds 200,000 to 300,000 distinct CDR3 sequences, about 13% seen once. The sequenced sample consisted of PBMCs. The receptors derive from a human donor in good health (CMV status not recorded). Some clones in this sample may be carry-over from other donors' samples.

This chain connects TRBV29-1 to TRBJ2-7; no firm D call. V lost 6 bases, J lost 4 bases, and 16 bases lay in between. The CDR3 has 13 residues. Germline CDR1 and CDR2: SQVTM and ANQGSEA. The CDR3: CSVKGQSSYEQYF. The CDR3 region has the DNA TGCAGCGTGAAGGGCCAGAGTAGTTACGAGCAGTACTTC.

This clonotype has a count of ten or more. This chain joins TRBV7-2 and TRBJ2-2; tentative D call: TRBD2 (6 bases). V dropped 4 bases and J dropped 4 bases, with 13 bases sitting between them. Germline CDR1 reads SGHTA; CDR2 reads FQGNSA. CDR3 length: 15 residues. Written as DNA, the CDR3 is TGTGCCAGCAGCTGGAGGGCGCCACTCACCGGGGAGCTGTTTTTT. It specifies CASSWRAPLTGELFF.

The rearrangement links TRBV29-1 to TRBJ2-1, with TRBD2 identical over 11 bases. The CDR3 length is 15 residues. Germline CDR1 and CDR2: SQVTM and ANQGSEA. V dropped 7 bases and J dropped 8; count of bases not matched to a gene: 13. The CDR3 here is CSANRLLAGVDEQFF. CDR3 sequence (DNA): TGCAGCGCCAACCGATTACTAGCGGGAGTCGATGAGCAGTTCTTC.

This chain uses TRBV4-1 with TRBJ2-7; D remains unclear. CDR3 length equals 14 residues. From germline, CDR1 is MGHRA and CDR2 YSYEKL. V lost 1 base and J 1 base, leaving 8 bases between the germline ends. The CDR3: CASSQGSPSYEQYF. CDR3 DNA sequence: TGCGCCAGCAGCCAAGGCTCTCCGTCCTACGAGCAGTACTTC.

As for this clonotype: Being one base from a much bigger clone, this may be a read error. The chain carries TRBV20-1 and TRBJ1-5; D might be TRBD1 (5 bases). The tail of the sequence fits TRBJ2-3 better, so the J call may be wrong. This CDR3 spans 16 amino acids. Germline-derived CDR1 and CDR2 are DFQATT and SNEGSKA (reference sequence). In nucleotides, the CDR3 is TGCAGTGCTAGAGATCTAGGGGCAGCAGGCAATCAGCCCCAGTATTTT. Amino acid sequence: CSARDLGAAGNQPQYF.